Following are 22 T cell receptor beta chains from one sample sequenced in a study of cytomegalovirus exposure and HLA in healthy donors. PCR employed 60 Vbeta and 13 Jbeta primers. The table came from immunoSEQ multiplex PCR; TCRdb's copy has only in-frame clones and leaves some out. Of 120,000 to 150,000 clones in the sample, roughly a tenth were seen once. Sequenced sample: PBMCs. Receptor source: a male donor in good health and CMV-seronegative.

The chain is built from TRBV7-2 and TRBJ2-7; weak D call: TRBD2 (7 bases). V lost 4 bases, J lost 4 bases, and 14 bases lay in between. The CDR3 is 14 residues long. Germline CDR1 SGHTA, CDR2 FQGNSA. The CDR3 nucleotides are TGTGCCAGCAGCTACCTCGGGGGGCGGTACGAGCAGTACTTC. As protein: CASSYLGGRYEQYF.

This clone was found a few times. This chain links TRBV4-3 with TRBJ2-7, with 10 positions matching TRBD1. J gave up 5 bases and V 1 base, and 5 bases lay outside the gene matches. CDR1 is LGHNA and CDR2 is YSLEER in the germline V gene. The CDR3 runs 15 residues. CDR3 protein: CASSQVGTGVHEQYF. DNA of the CDR3: TGCGCCAGCAGCCAAGTTGGGACAGGGGTCCACGAGCAGTACTTC.

This clone appeared a few times. The V and J genes are TRBV27 and TRBJ1-4, with TRBD1 matching over 7 bases. Germline V gene lookup returns CDR1 MNHEY and CDR2 SMNVEV (reference sequence). The V segment lost 8 bases and the J segment 6 bases; nucleotides outside the gene matches: 12. This CDR3 is 15 amino acids long. The CDR3 DNA is TGTGCCAGCTCCAGTGGAGGGGGCTATTATGAAAAACTGTTTTTT. This sequence encodes CASSSGGGYYEKLFF.

This clone was counted only a few times. V gene TRBV7-3 combines with J gene TRBJ1-2; D not certain. This CDR3 region has 15 residues. Trimming stripped 2 bases from V and 8 bases from J, with 18 bases between. Germline CDR1 reads SGHTA; CDR2 reads FQGTGA. The CDR3 region has the DNA TGTGCCAGCAGCTTAGACCCCTCAGGACTCGGCGGCTACACCTTC. It translates to CASSLDPSGLGGYTF.

In its sample, this clone was seen a few times. This rearrangement joins TRBV27 to TRBJ1-2; 7 nucleotides line up with TRBD1. J gave up 2 bases and V 2 bases, and 2 bases lay outside the gene matches. Germline-derived CDR1 and CDR2 are MNHEY and SMNVEV (reference sequence). The CDR3 is 14 amino acids. The CDR3 loop reads CASSLVGGNYGYTF. In nucleotides, the CDR3 is TGTGCCAGCAGTTTAGTAGGGGGCAACTATGGCTACACCTTC.

The J gene is TRBJ1-5, the V gene TRBV4-1; D remains unclear. V shed 3 bases and J shed 4 bases, with 10 bases lying between them. This CDR3 is built from 14 residues. CDR1 and CDR2 from the germline V gene are MGHRA and YSYEKL. The CDR3: CASSQEEINQPQHF. CDR3 sequence (DNA): TGCGCCAGCAGCCAGGAGGAAATAAATCAGCCCCAGCATTTT.

This chain connects TRBV6-1 to TRBJ2-7, with 10 bases fitting TRBD2. The CDR3 is 15 residues long. From germline, CDR1 is MNHNS and CDR2 SASEGT. Trimming took 4 bases from V and 4 from J; bases not matched to a gene: 7. The DNA of the CDR3 is TGTGCCAGCAGTGCTCTAGCGGGAGAAGGGTACGAGCAGTACTTC. Translating it yields CASSALAGEGYEQYF.

This clone was found a few times. The rearrangement uses TRBV5-1 and TRBJ2-1, with D possibly being TRBD2 (5 bases). The CDR3 consists of 15 residues. Trimming took 0 bases from V and 2 from J, leaving 9 bases between them. Germline lookup yields CDR1 SGHRS and CDR2 YFSETQ. The CDR3 here is CASSLGTETYNEQFF. CDR3 in DNA: TGCGCCAGCAGCTTGGGGACTGAGACCTACAATGAGCAGTTCTTC. Supplemented by reference TRBV5-1 and TRBJ2-1, the full variable domain reads KAGVTQTPRYLIKTRGQQVTLSCSPISGHRSVSWYQQTPGQGLQFLFEYFSETQRNKGNFPGRFSGRQFSNSRSEMNVSTLELGDSALYLCASSLGTETYNEQFFGPGTRLTVL.

This clone was seen a few times. The chain joins TRBV7-6 to TRBJ2-2; D perhaps matches TRBD1 (5 bases). Germline V gene sequence: CDR1 SGHVS, CDR2 FNYEAQ. Trimming shortened V by 3 bases and J by 4 bases, and 18 bases separated the two germline ends. The CDR3 extends over 17 amino acids. The CDR3 region has the DNA TGTGCCAGCAGCTTGACTCAAAGGGGCGCAAGCACCGGGGAGCTGTTTTTT. Its translation is CASSLTQRGASTGELFF.

This clone occurred a few times. This chain connects TRBV4-3 to TRBJ2-5; D perhaps matches TRBD2 (7 bases). Germline CDR1 reads LGHNA; CDR2 reads YSLEER. The ends were cut back, 0 bases at V and 1 base at J, with 15 bases in the middle. The CDR3 spans 17 residues. CDR3 nucleotides: TGCGCCAGCAGCCAAGATGCGGCGGGGGCCCTCCAAGAGACCCAGTACTTC. It codes for CASSQDAAGALQETQYF.

This clone came up a few times. This chain joins TRBV10-3 and TRBJ1-4, with TRBD1 as a possible D gene (5 bases). The CDR3 sequence is 15 residues long. V shed 3 bases and J shed 7 bases, with 15 bases lying between them. Germline V gene sequence: CDR1 ENHRY, CDR2 SYGVKD. For the CDR3, the DNA is TGTGCCATCAGTGACCTCGGGGGTGGAACTGAAAAACTGTTTTTT. Amino acids: CAISDLGGGTEKLFF.

This clone was seen only a few times. The chain joins TRBV30 to TRBJ1-5; no firm D call. V lost 0 bases and J lost 2, with 11 bases in between. This CDR3 spans 15 amino acids. The germline gives CDR1 GTSNPN, CDR2 SVGIG (reference sequence). The CDR3 region is CAWSVLEGGNQPQHF. The CDR3 DNA reads as TGTGCCTGGAGTGTACTTGAGGGCGGCAATCAGCCCCAGCATTTT. Full variable domain (outside the CDR3, taken from reference TRBV30 and TRBJ1-5): SQTIHQWPATLVQPVGSPLSLECTVEGTSNPNLYWYRQAAGRGLQLLFYSVGIGQISSEVPQNLSASRPQDRQFILSSKKLLLSDSGFYLCAWSVLEGGNQPQHFGDGTRLSIL.

This clone showed up just a few times. This rearrangement joins TRBV29-1 to TRBJ2-1; 7 nucleotides agree with TRBD2. This CDR3 region has 14 residues. Germline CDR1 reads SQVTM; CDR2 reads ANQGSEA. Unmatched junction bases numbered 6, after V lost 6 bases and J lost 1 base. The CDR3 bases are TGCAGCGTGCTTCTAGCGGAGTCCTACAATGAGCAGTTCTTC. It yields the protein CSVLLAESYNEQFF.

The V gene is TRBV30, the J gene TRBJ1-4, with 10 bases lining up with TRBD1. CDR3 size: 13 residues. Trimming cost V 7 bases and J 9 bases; bases outside gene matches: 8. Per the germline V gene, CDR1 is GTSNPN and CDR2 is SVGIG (reference sequence). CDR3 loop: CAFSGTGVQKLFF. CDR3 DNA sequence: TGTGCCTTCTCCGGGACAGGGGTTCAAAAACTGTTTTTT.

The V and J genes are TRBV27 and TRBJ1-5, with 9 bases aligning to TRBD1. Unmatched junction bases numbered 9, after V lost 4 bases and J lost 5 bases. The CDR3 is 16 residues long. Germline V lookup: CDR1 MNHEY, CDR2 SMNVEV (reference sequence). The CDR3 DNA reads TGTGCCAGCAGTTCACAGGGGGCAGGCCGGGATCAGCCCCAGCATTTT. Translating it yields CASSSQGAGRDQPQHF.

The gene calls are TRBV6-5 and TRBJ2-7; perhaps TRBD2 as D (5 bases). Germline CDR1 reads MNHEY; CDR2 reads SVGAGI. V shed 4 bases and J shed 1 base, with 11 bases lying between them. The CDR3 extends over 14 amino acids. Written as DNA, the CDR3 is TGTGCCAGCAGTTCAGCGCGGACTTCCTACGAGCAGTACTTC. Residues: CASSSARTSYEQYF.

The chain couples TRBV19 to TRBJ1-5; 7 positions agree with TRBD1. With V trimmed by 7 bases and J by 5 bases, 5 bases remained unmatched. CDR3 size: 13 residues. Germline CDR1 and CDR2: LNHDA and SQIVND (reference sequence). The CDR3 DNA reads TGTGCCAGTATGCAAGGGGGCCATCAGCCCCAGCATTTT. It specifies CASMQGGHQPQHF.

This clone was recorded a few times. The V call is TRBV13, the J call TRBJ2-1; 7 positions match TRBD1. CDR3 length: 15 amino acids. Germline V lookup: CDR1 PRHDT, CDR2 FYEKMQ (reference sequence). V gave up 5 bases and J gave up 5 bases; unmatched junction bases: 9. The CDR3 DNA reads TGTGCCAGCAGCCCGGGACAGTCTTATCACAATGAGCAGTTCTTC. Encoded protein: CASSPGQSYHNEQFF. Together with reference TRBV13 and TRBJ2-1, the CDR3 gives the full variable domain: AAGVIQSPRHLIKEKRETATLKCYPIPRHDTVYWYQQGPGQDPQFLISFYEKMQSDKGSIPDRFSAQQFSDYHSELNMSSLELGDSALYFCASSPGQSYHNEQFFGPGTRLTVL.

This clone was found a few times. The chain combines TRBV5-1 with TRBJ2-2; 11 nucleotides line up with TRBD2. The ends lost 2 bases at V and 5 bases at J; junction bases unmatched: 5. Germline CDR1 and CDR2: SGHRS and YFSETQ. This CDR3 contains 16 residues. For the CDR3, the DNA is TGCGCCAGCAGCTTAAGGGCTAGCGGGAGGACCGGGGAGCTGTTTTTT. Its protein product is CASSLRASGRTGELFF. Full variable domain (outside the CDR3, taken from reference TRBV5-1 and TRBJ2-2): KAGVTQTPRYLIKTRGQQVTLSCSPISGHRSVSWYQQTPGQGLQFLFEYFSETQRNKGNFPGRFSGRQFSNSRSEMNVSTLELGDSALYLCASSLRASGRTGELFFGEGSRLTVL.

Details on this clone: The same CDR3 is also encoded by other DNA sequences in this sample. CDR3 loop: CASSPKGASWNSPLHF. CDR3 nucleotides: TGTGCCAGCAGCCCCAAAGGGGCCAGCTGGAATTCACCCCTCCACTTT. The chain has TRBV5-6 and TRBJ1-6; D may be TRBD1 (5 bases). Trimming removed 4 bases from V and 7 bases from J, with 18 bases in between. Germline CDR1 is SGHDT and CDR2 is YYEEEE. The CDR3 is 16 residues long.

This clone was counted a few times. The gene calls are TRBV4-1 and TRBJ2-5; 9 bases are a match to TRBD1. Per the germline V gene, CDR1 is MGHRA and CDR2 is YSYEKL. Trimming cost V 1 base and J 5 bases; bases outside gene matches: 5. The CDR3 has 15 amino acids. The CDR3 sequence: CASSQGDRVPETQYF. The DNA for the CDR3 is TGCGCCAGCAGCCAAGGGGACAGGGTTCCGGAGACCCAGTACTTC.

This clone was detected once. The chain carries TRBV7-8 and TRBJ2-1, with D perhaps TRBD2 (6 bases). V was clipped by 5 bases and J by 5 bases, with 19 bases between them. CDR1 SGHVS and CDR2 FQNEAQ come from the germline V gene. The CDR3 is made up of 16 amino acids. CDR3 protein: CASSVEGLLENNEQFF. The CDR3 coding sequence is TGTGCCAGCAGCGTAGAGGGACTCCTGGAGAACAATGAGCAGTTCTTC.